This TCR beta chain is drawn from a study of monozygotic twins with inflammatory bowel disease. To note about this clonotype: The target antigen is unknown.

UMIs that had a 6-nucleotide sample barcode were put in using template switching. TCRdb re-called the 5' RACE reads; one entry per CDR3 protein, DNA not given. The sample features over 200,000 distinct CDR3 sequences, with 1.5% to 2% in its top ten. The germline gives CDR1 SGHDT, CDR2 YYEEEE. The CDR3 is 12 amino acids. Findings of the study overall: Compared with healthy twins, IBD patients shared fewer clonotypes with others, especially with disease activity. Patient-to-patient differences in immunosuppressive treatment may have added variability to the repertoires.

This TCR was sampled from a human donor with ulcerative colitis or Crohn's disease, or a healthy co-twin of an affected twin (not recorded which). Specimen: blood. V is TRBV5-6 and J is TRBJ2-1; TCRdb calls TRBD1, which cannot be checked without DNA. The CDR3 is CAGGRGSNEQFF.